This T cell receptor beta chain was profiled in a study of blood T cell repertoires in COVID-19. As for the study in general: COVID-19 samples from acute and convalescent phases originated in the United States, Italy and Spain.

In the original processing: Amplification with reference gene primers provided the estimates of nucleated cell counts. Sequenced by immunoSEQ multiplex PCR; TCRdb stores in-frame clones only, minus some. V, J and clone size were drawn from that table, and D and trimming were deduced from the DNA. The sample has about 60,000 clones, 80% to 90% seen once; the top ten hold more than 1%. The V end lost 5 bases, the J end lost 3 bases, and 8 bases lay between the germline ends. The CDR3 totals 12 residues. Sequences were obtained from peripheral blood. This TCR was sampled from a man aged 35 to 55 with acute or convalescent COVID-19. This rearrangement joins TRBV12-3 or TRBV12-4 to TRBJ2-7; no reliable D call. CDR3 amino acids: CASSVHSYEQYF. CDR3 DNA sequence: TGTGCCAGCAGTGTCCACAGCTACGAGCAGTACTTC.